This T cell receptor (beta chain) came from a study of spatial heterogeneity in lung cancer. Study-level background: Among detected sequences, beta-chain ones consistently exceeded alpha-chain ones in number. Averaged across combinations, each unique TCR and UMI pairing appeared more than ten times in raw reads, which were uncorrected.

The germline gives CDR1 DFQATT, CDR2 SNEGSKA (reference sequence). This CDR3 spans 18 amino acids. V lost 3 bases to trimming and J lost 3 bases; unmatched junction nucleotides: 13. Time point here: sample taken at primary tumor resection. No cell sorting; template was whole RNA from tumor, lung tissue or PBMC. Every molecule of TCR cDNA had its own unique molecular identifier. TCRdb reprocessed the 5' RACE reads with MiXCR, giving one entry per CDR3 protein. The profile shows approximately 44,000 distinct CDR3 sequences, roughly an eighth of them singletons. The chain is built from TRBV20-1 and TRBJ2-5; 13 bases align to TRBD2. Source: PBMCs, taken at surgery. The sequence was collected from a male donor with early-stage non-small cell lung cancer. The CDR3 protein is CSASYSGLAGPIEETQYF. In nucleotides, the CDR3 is TGCAGTGCTAGTTACTCGGGACTAGCGGGGCCGATCGAAGAGACCCAGTACTTC.